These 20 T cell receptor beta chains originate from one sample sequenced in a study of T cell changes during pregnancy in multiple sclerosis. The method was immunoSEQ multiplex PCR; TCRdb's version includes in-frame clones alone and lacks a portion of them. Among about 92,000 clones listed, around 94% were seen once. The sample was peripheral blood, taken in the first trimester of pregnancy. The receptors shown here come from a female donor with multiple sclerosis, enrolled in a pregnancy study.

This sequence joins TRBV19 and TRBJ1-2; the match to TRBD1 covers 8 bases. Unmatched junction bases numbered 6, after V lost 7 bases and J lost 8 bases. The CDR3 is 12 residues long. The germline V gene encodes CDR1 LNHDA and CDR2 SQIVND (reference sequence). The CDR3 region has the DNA TGTGCCAGTACCTTAGACAGGGGAGGCTACACCTTC. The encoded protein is CASTLDRGGYTF.

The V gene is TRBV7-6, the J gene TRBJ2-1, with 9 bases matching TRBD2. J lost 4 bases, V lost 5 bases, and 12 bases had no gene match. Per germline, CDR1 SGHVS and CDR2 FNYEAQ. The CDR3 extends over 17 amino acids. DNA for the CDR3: TGTGCCAGCAGCCACCTCGAGCTAGCGGGAAAATACAATGAGCAGTTCTTC. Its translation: CASSHLELAGKYNEQFF.

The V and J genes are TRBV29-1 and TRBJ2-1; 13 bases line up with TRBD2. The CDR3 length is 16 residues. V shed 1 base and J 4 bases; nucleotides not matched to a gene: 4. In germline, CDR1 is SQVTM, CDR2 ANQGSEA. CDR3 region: CSVEGTSGSAYNEQFF. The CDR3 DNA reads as TGCAGCGTTGAAGGGACTAGCGGGAGCGCTTACAATGAGCAGTTCTTC.

The CDR3 reads CASSSGTSLAHEQFF. CDR3 in DNA: TGTGCCAGCAGCTCCGGGACTAGTCTCGCCCATGAGCAGTTCTTC. The chain couples TRBV11-2 to TRBJ2-1, with TRBD2 matching 8 bases. Germline trimming cut 4 bases from V and 8 bases from J; bases unmatched to any gene: 10. Germline-derived CDR1 and CDR2 are SGHAT and FQNNGV. The CDR3 consists of 15 residues. Full variable domain (outside the CDR3, taken from reference TRBV11-2 and TRBJ2-1): EAGVAQSPRYKIIEKRQSVAFWCNPISGHATLYWYQQILGQGPKLLIQFQNNGVVDDSQLPKDRFSAERLKGVDSTLKIQPAKLEDSAVYLCASSSGTSLAHEQFFGPGTRLTVL.

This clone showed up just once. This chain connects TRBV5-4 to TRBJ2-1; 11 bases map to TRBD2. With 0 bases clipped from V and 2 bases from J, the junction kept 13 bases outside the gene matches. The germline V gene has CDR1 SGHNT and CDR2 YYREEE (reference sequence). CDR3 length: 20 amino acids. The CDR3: CASSLGRGSGRALPYNEQFF. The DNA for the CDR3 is TGTGCCAGCAGCTTGGGCCGGGGTAGCGGGAGGGCCTTGCCCTACAATGAGCAGTTCTTC.

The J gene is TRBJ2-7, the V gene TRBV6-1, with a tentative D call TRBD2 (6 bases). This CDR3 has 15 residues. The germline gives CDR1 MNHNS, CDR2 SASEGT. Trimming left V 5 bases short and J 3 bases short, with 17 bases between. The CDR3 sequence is CASSPLSGAGYEQYF. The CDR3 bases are TGTGCCAGCAGTCCCCTTAGCGGAGCGGGCTACGAGCAGTACTTC.

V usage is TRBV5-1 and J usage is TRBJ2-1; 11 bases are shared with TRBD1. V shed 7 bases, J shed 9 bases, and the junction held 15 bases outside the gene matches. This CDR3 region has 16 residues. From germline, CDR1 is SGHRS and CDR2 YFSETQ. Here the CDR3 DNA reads TGCGCCAGCTTGGGATCCGGGACAGGGGGATTTGGTGAGCAGTTCTTC. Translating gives CASLGSGTGGFGEQFF.

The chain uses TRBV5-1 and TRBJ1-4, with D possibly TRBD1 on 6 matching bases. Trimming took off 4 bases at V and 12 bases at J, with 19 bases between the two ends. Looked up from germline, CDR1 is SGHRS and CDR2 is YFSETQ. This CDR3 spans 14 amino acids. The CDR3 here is CASSPGTRTGELFF. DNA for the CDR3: TGCGCCAGCAGCCCCGGGACACGGACCGGTGAACTGTTTTTT.

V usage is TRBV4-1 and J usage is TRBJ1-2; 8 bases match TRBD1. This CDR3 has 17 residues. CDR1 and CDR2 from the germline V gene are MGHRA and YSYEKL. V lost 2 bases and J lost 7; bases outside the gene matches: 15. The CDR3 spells CASSQFYARQGSRGYTF. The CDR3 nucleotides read TGCGCCAGCAGCCAATTTTACGCGAGACAGGGGTCGCGTGGCTACACCTTC.

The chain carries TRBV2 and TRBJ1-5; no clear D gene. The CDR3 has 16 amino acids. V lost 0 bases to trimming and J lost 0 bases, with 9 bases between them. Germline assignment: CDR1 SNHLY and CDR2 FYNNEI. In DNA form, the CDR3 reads TGTGCCAGCAGTGAAGCCGCGGAGTTTAGCAATCAGCCCCAGCATTTT. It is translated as CASSEAAEFSNQPQHF. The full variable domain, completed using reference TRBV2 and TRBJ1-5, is EPEVTQTPSHQVTQMGQEVILRCVPISNHLYFYWYRQILGQKVEFLVSFYNNEISEKSEIFDDQFSVERPDGSNFTLKIRSTKLEDSAMYFCASSEAAEFSNQPQHFGDGTRLSIL.

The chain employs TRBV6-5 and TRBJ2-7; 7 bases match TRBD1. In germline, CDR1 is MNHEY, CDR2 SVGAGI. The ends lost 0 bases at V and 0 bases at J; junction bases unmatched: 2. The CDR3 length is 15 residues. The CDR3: CASSYSRDSSYEQYF. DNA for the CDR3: TGTGCCAGCAGTTACTCGAGGGACAGCTCCTACGAGCAGTACTTC.

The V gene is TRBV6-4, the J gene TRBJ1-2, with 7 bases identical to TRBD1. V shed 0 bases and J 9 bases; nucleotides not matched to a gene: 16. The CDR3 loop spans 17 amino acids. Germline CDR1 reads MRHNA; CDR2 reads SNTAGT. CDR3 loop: CASSDSINRGVLGSYTF. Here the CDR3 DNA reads TGTGCCAGCAGTGACTCAATTAACAGGGGCGTCCTCGGGAGCTACACCTTC.

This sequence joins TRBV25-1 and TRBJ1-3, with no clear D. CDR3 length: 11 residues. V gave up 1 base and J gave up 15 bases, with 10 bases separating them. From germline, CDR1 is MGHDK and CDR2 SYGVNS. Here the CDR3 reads CASSESRVRYF. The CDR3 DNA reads TGTGCCAGCAGTGAATCCCGGGTTAGATATTTT. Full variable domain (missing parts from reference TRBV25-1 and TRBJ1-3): EADIYQTPRYLVIGTGKKITLECSQTMGHDKMYWYQQDPGMELHLIHYSYGVNSTEKGDLSSESTVSRIRTEHFPLTLESARPSHTSQYLCASSESRVRYFGEGSWLTVV.

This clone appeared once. CDR3 sequence: CASSLGHTNTGELFF. CDR3 coding DNA: TGTGCCAGCAGCTTGGGACATACGAACACCGGGGAGCTGTTTTTT. V and J are TRBV5-4 and TRBJ2-2; unclear D gene. The CDR3 loop spans 15 amino acids. V lost 0 bases and J 0 bases, leaving 6 bases between the germline ends. Germline V CDR1 and CDR2: SGHNT, YYREEE (reference sequence). Full variable domain (outside the CDR3, taken from reference TRBV5-4 and TRBJ2-2): ETGVTQSPTHLIKTRGQQVTLRCSSQSGHNTVSWYQQALGQGPQFIFQYYREEENGRGNFPPRFSGLQFPNYSSELNVNALELDDSALYLCASSLGHTNTGELFFGEGSRLTVL.

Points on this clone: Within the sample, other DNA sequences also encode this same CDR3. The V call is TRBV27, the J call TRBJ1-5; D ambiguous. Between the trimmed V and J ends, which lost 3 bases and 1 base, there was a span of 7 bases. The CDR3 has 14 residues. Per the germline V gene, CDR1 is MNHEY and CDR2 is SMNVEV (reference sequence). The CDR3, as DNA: TGTGCCAGCAGTTTCTCGGGAAGCAATCAGCCCCAGCATTTT. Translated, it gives CASSFSGSNQPQHF.

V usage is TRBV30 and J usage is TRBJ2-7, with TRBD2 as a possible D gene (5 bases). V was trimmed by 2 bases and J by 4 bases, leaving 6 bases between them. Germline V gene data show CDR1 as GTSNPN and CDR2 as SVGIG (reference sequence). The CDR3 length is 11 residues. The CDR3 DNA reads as TGTGCCTGGAGTAGGGAGTACGAGCAGTACTTC. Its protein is CAWSREYEQYF.

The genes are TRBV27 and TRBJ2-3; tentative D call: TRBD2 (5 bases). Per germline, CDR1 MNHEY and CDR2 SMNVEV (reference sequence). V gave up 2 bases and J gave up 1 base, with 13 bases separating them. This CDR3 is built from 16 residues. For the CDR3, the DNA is TGTGCCAGCAGTTTACTAACTAGGTTGGGCACAGATACGCAGTATTTT. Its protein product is CASSLLTRLGTDTQYF.

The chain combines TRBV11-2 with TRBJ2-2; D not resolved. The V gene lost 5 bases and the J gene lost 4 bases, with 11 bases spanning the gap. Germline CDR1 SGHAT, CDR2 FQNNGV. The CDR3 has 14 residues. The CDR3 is CASSIIPGTGELFF. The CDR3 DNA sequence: TGTGCCAGCAGCATCATCCCGGGCACCGGGGAGCTGTTTTTT.

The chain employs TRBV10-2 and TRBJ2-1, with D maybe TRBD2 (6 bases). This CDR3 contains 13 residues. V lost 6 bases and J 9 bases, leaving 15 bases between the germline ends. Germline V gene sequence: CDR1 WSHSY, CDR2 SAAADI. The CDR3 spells CASSNDRGSEQFF. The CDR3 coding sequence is TGCGCCAGCAGCAATGACCGGGGGAGTGAGCAGTTCTTC.

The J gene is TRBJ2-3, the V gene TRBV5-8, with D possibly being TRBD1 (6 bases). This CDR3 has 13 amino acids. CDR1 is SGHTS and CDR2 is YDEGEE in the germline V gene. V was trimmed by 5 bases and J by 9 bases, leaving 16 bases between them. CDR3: CASRLQGDVTQYF. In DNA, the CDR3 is TGTGCCAGCAGGTTACAGGGTGATGTAACGCAGTATTTT.